This TCR beta chain was identified during a study of T cell clusters in autoimmune cytopenias (dated by TCRdb to about 2019). For context, the study as a whole: A mean age of roughly 51 years and a median age of 59 years were recorded for the healthy donor controls, of whom about half of the roughly 45 were female. TRB sequencing reached a median depth of 51,575 reads per sample and yielded a median of approximately 2,400 distinct TRB clonotypes per sample. TRB and IGH repertoires from peripheral blood were sequenced in autoimmune cytopenia patients at active disease and during treatment follow-up, with healthy, CLL and autoimmune hepatitis controls included alongside. The study was designed to test whether a disease-specific immune repertoire signature usable as a blood-based biomarker is carried by autoimmune cytopenia patients. For primary cytopenia, the controls were some 26 age-matched healthy donors, and for secondary cytopenia, the controls were more than twelve age-matched CLL patients. Autoimmune hepatitis repertoires were compared against 23 age- and sex-matched healthy donors. What the authors observed across the whole study: TRB repertoire shifts, with less even repertoires observed in secondary cytopenia and CLL, were mostly attributed to lymphoma bias rather than autoimmunity. Almost three-fold more exclusive TRB clusters were observed in healthy donors than in active autoimmune hepatitis patients, consistent with an autoimmunity-wide signature. The cluster-lack signature was not seen for secondary cytopenia versus CLL, apparently masked by the dominant lymphoma-associated repertoire. The GLIPH analysis suggested a lack of physiological T cell clusters in primary autoimmune cytopenia patients, since approximately 51 clusters were exclusive to healthy donors whereas under 20 were exclusive to patients. The T cell clusters were defined in silico only, and their functional role remained to be validated experimentally.

Taken from cysteine to phenylalanine, the CDR3 has 15 residues. No DNA sequence was recorded. Per the germline V gene (reference sequence), LNHDA is the CDR1 and SQIVND is the CDR2. TRB rearrangements were amplified by multiplex PCR using a touch-down protocol with TRB-A and TRB-B primer pools mixed in one tube. Illumina adapters and sample indices were added to the amplicons through two consecutive PCR reactions performed with Phusion HS II polymerase. The amplicons were gel-purified using the NucleoSpin Gel and PCR Clean-up kit, after which quantification was performed by Qubit and quality was checked on an Agilent 2100 Bioanalyzer. Libraries were sequenced on an Illumina MiSeq using 600-cycle, single-indexed, paired-end runs. For the original study's pipeline: MiXCR version 2.1.12, together with the default MiXCR reference library, was used to align and assemble the TRB reads. A clone was defined by each unique CDR3 nucleotide sequence, and analysis was restricted to productive sequences with at least two reads. To assess repertoire diversity, an R script computed alpha-parameterized diversity profiles (alpha 0 to 5), which included the Shannon (alpha 1) and Simpson (alpha 2) indices. Combinatorial TRB VJ usage was calculated with the tcR package and was compared between cohorts by principal component analysis performed with ade4. GLIPH clustering of TCRbeta CDR3s was carried out on cohort pairs matched by age and read depth, and cluster frequencies were compared by Wilcoxon test. TCRdb reprocessed the reads and provides one entry for every CDR3 protein sequence; no DNA is given. TCRdb, not the authors, supplied the V and J calls. The sample's table covers 6,500 to 9,000 distinct CDR3 sequences. The top ten constitute under 25% of the sample.

This clonotype is medium-sized (0.01 to 0.1%) as judged by frequency; no count is noted. Its target antigen remains unknown. Each sample's TRB amplification started from around 260 ng of peripheral blood genomic DNA, which corresponds to some 41,000 genome equivalents. The same sample was also used in a study of T cell repertoires in aging, cancer and after chemotherapy. Drawing on the second study: The donors fell into six age groups ranging from 30 or younger to 70 or older, and each group had at least three individuals. Control TCR repertoires from healthy donors were recorded over several months to years, and clear clonal overlap was observed across re-sampling. The full dataset contained 9.1 million or so TCR reads. Untreated patients with hematological or solid cancers showed significantly lower blood TCR diversity and higher clonality than age-matched healthy donors. In healthy donors, the drop in TCR diversity with age came mainly from a loss of richness, whereas in cancer patients a loss of evenness also played a part. In both cancer cohorts, median generation probability rose over the chemotherapy interval, which suggests that the repertoire was reconstituted through rebound thymic output. According to the authors, the repertoire data do not allow conclusions to be drawn about immunological memory after chemotherapy. The study profiled peripheral blood TCR beta repertoires from healthy donors and cancer patients to examine immunoaging and T cell reconstitution after chemotherapy. Alongside under 100 healthy donors serving as a reference group, the cohort included 200 to 250 cancer patients, of whom more than 90 had hematological cancers and about 130 had solid cancers. MiXCR versions 2.12 and 3.0.5 were used to process the TRB sequences. Shannon diversity, evenness, clonality (one minus evenness), and alpha-parameterized diversity profiles from alpha 0 to 5 were included as repertoire metrics. The IGoR algorithm was used to calculate generation probabilities of clones in the paired pre- and post-chemotherapy samples.

The rearrangement joined TRBV19 to TRBJ2-1; absent DNA, TCRdb's TRBD2 call cannot be checked. Material: peripheral blood. The source is a human donor in good health. The CDR3 here reads CASSIRTSGKNEQFF. Full variable domain (CDR3 extended with the reference TRBV19 and TRBJ2-1 proteins): DGGITQSPKYLFRKEGQNVTLSCEQNLNHDAMYWYRQDPGQGLRLIYYSQIVNDFQKGDIAEGYSVSREKKESFPLTVTSAQKNPTAFYLCASSIRTSGKNEQFFGPGTRLTVL.